This entry concerns a single T cell receptor beta chain. This record belongs to a study of blood T cell repertoires in COVID-19. Study overall: Samples representing acute and convalescent COVID-19 were sourced from the United States, Italy and Spain. T cells, B-cell-depleted T cells, or PBMCs provided the cDNA or gDNA that served as material.

Germline V gene lookup returns CDR1 KGHSH and CDR2 LQKENI. The CDR3 loop spans 16 amino acids. The V end lost 6 bases, the J end lost 4 bases, and 21 bases lay between the germline ends. Under the authors' procedure: The assay estimated nucleated cells by amplifying reference gene primers. This table comes from immunoSEQ multiplex PCR, and its TCRdb copy is limited to in-frame clones, with some not included. D and trimming come from the DNA, and the V and J calls and clone size come from that table. Of roughly 140,000 clones in the sample, 70% to 85% were seen once. The TCR originated in a woman aged 45 to 65 in a cohort sampled during active or convalescent COVID-19. The rearrangement links TRBV18 to TRBJ1-2, with a weak D call TRBD1 (5 bases). The sample taken for sequencing was peripheral blood. CDR3 sequence (DNA): TGTGCCAGCTCGAACCAGCCTCAGGGAATCGGCTATGGCTACACCTTC. The encoded protein is CASSNQPQGIGYGYTF.